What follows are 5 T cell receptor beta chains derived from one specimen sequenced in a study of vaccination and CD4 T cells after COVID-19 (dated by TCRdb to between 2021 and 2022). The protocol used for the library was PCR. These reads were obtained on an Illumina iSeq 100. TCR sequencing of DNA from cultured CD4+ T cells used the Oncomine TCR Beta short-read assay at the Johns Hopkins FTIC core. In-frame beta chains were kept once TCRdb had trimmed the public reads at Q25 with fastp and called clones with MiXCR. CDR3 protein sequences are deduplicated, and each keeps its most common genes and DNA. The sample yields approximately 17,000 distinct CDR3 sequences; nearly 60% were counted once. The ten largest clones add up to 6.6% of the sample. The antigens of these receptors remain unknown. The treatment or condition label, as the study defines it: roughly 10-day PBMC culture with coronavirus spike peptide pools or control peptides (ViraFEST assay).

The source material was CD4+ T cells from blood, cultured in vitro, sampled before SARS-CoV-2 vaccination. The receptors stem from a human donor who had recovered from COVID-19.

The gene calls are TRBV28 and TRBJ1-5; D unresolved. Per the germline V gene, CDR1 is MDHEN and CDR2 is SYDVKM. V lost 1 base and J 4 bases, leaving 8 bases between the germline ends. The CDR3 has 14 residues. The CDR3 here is CASSLFGQNQPQHF. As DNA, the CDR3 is TGTGCCAGCAGTTTATTCGGCCAGAATCAGCCCCAGCATTTT.

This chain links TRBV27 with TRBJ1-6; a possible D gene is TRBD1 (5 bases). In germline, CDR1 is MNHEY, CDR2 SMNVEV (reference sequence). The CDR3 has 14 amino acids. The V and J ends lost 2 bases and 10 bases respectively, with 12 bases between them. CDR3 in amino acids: CASSLTAWGSPLHF. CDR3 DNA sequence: TGTGCCAGCAGTTTAACCGCTTGGGGCTCACCCCTCCACTTT.

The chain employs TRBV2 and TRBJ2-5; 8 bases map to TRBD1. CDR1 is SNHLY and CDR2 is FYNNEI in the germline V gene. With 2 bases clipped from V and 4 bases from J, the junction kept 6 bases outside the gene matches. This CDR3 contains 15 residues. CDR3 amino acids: CASSEHTGGLETQYF. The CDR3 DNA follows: TGTGCCAGCAGTGAACACACAGGGGGTTTAGAGACCCAGTACTTC.

CDR3 bases: TGTGCCAGCAGCTTATCGACCATGGGGGACACTGAAGCTTTCTTT. The encoded protein is CASSLSTMGDTEAFF. The J gene is TRBJ1-1, the V gene TRBV7-9, with D maybe TRBD1 (5 bases). Looked up from germline, CDR1 is SEHNR and CDR2 is FQNEAQ (reference sequence). The CDR3 contains 15 residues. V was cut by 2 bases and J by 3 bases, with 13 bases left in between.

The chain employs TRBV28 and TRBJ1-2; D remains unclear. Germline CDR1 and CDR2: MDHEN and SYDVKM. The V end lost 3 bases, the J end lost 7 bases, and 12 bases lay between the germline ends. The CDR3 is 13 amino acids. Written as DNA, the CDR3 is TGTGCCAGCAGTTTTCCAGCGATCCGTGGCTACACCTTC. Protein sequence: CASSFPAIRGYTF.